This T cell receptor beta chain comes out of a study of blood T cell repertoires in COVID-19. Study context: There were acute and convalescent COVID-19 samples, and they came from the United States, Italy and Spain. In each case, the material was cDNA or gDNA derived from T cells, B-cell-depleted T cells, or PBMCs.

As concerns this clone: At one of its ends the junction is not consistent with the germline gene, which may arise from a read error.

The length of the CDR3 is 15 residues. From germline, CDR1 is MNHEY and CDR2 SVGAGI. In the authors' methods: Using reference gene primer amplification, nucleated cell counts were estimated. Libraries were prepared by immunoSEQ multiplex PCR; TCRdb keeps only in-frame clonotypes and omits some of them. V, J and clone size reflect that table, while D and trimming were determined from the DNA. The sample contains fewer than 350,000 clones, roughly 79% of which appear only once. This clonotype was obtained from a woman aged 55-70 years with active or convalescent COVID-19. This chain links TRBV6-5 with TRBJ1-1; TRBD1 aligns across 7 bases. The sequenced material came from peripheral blood. The CDR3 DNA sequence: TGTGCCAGCATTTACTTTAAGGGGGCGCCCACTGAAGCTTTCTTT. This sequence encodes CASIYFKGAPTEAFF.